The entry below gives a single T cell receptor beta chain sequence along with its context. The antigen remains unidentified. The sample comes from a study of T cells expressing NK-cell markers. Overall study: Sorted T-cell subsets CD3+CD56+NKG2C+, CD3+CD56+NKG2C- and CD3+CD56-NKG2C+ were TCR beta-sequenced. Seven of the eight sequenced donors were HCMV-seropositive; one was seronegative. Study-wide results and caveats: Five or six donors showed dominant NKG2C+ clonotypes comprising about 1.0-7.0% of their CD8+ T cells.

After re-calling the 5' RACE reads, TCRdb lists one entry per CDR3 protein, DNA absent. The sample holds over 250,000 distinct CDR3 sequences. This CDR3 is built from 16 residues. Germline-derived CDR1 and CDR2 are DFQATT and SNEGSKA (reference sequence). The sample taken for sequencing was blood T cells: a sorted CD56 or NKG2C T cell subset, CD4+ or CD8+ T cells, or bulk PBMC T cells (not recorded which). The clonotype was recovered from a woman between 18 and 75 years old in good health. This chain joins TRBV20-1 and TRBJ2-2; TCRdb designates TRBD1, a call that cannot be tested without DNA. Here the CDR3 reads CSARDGAGSGTGELFF.